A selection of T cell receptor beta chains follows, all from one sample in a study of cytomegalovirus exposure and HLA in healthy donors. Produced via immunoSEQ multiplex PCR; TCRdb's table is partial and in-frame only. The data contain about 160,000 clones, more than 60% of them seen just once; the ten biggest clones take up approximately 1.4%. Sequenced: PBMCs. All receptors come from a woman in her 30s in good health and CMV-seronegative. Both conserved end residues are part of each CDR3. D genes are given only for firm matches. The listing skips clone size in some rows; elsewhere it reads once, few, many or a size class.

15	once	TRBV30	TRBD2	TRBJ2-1	CAWSVGLAGLNEQFF	TGTGCCTGGAGCGTTGGGCTAGCGGGGTTGAATGAGCAGTTCTTC
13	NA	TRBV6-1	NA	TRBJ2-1	CASSDQGIIYQFF	TGTGCCAGCAGTGACCAGGGGATTATTTATCAGTTCTTC
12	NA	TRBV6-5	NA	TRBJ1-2	CASSQQGDGYTF	TGTGCCAGCAGTCAACAGGGAGATGGCTACACCTTC
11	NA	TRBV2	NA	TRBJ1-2	CASSLTAGYTF	TGTGCCAGCAGTTTGACAGCTGGCTACACCTTC
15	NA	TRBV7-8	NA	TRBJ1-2	CASSPPGAAIYGYTF	TGTGCCAGCAGCCCCCCGGGAGCGGCCATCTATGGCTACACCTTC
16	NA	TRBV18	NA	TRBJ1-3	CASSPGVLSSGNTIYF	TGTGCCAGCTCCCCCGGGGTGCTAAGCTCTGGAAACACCATATATTTT
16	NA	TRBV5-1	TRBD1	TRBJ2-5	CASSGPGTGVKETQYF	TGCGCCAGCAGCGGGCCCGGGACAGGGGTGAAAGAGACCCAGTACTTC
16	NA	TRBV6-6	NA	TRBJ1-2	CASSYRAAPREGGYTF	TGTGCCAGCAGTTATCGGGCCGCCCCAAGGGAGGGAGGCTACACCTTC
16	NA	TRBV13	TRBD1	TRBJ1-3	CASSLRAGGKGNTIYF	TGTGCCAGCAGCTTAAGGGCAGGGGGCAAGGGAAACACCATATATTTT
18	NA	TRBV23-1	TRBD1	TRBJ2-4	CASSKKGQGAGGKNIQYF	TGCGCCAGCAGTAAAAAAGGGCAGGGGGCTGGAGGGAAAAACATTCAGTACTTC
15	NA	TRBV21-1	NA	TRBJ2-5	CASSKEGAAQETQYF	TGTGCCAGCAGCAAAGAGGGGGCAGCACAAGAGACCCAGTACTTC
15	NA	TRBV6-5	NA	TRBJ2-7	CASSYSLTGSYEQYF	TGTGCCAGCAGTTACTCATTAACAGGGTCCTACGAGCAGTACTTC
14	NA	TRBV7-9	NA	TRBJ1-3	CASSPTGFGNTIYF	TGTGCCAGCAGCCCCACGGGGTTTGGAAACACCATATATTTT
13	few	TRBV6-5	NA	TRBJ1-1	CASRLTANTEAFF	TGTGCCAGCAGACTTACAGCGAACACTGAAGCTTTCTTT
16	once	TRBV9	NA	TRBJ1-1	CASSVVGSRQNTEAFF	TGTGCCAGCAGCGTAGTAGGGAGTAGGCAGAACACTGAAGCTTTCTTT
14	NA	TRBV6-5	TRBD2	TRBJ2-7	CASSVGLAGNEQYF	TGTGCCAGCAGCGTGGGACTAGCGGGGAACGAGCAGTACTTC
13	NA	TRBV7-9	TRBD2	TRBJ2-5	CASSFAGEETQYF	TGTGCCAGCAGCTTCGCGGGGGAAGAGACCCAGTACTTC